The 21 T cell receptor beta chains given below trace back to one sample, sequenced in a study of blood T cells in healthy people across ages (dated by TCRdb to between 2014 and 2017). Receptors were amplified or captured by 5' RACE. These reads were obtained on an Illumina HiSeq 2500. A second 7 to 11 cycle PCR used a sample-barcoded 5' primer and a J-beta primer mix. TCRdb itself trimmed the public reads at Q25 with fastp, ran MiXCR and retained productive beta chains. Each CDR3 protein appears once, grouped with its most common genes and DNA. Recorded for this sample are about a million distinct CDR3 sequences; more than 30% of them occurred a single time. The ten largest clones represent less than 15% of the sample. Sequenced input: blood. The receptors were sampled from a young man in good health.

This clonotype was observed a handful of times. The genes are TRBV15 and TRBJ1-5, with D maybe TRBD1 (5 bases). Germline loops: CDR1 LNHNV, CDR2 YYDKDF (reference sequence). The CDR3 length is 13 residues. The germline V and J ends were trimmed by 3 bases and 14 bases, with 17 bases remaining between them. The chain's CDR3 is CATSSFSGFPEHF. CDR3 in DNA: TGTGCCACCAGCAGCTTTTCAGGGTTCCCCGAGCATTTT.

The CDR3 nucleotides are TGTGCCAGCAGTCCAACCGGGACACGGGTCTGGCATTTT. Its protein product is CASSPTGTRVWHF. The chain has TRBV12-3 or TRBV12-4 and TRBJ1-5; D may be TRBD1 (6 bases). The CDR3 length is 13 residues. V was clipped by 5 bases and J by 15 bases, with 20 bases between them.

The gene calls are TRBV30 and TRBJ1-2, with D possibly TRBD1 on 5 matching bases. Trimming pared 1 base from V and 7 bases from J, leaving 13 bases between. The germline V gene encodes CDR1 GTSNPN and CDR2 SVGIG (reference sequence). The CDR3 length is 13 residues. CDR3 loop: CAWSEGARGGYTF. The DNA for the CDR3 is TGTGCCTGGAGTGAAGGGGCCCGTGGTGGCTACACCTTC.

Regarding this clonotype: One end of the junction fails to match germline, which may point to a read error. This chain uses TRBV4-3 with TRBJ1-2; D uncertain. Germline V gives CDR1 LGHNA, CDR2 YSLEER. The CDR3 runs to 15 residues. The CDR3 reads CANSQATADNYGYTF. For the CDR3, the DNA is TGCGCCAACAGCCAGGCCACTGCGGATAACTATGGCTACACCTTC.

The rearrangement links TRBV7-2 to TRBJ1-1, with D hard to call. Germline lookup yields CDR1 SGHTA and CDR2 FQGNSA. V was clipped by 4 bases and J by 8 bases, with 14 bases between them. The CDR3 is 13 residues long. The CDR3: CASSSQPGFEAFF. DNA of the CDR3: TGTGCCAGCAGCTCTCAGCCGGGATTCGAAGCTTTCTTT.

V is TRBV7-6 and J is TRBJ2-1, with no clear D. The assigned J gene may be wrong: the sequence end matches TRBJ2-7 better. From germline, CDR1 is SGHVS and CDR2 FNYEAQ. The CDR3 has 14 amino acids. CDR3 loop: CASSRMSSYNEQYF. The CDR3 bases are TGTGCCAGCAGCCGAATGAGCTCCTACAATGAGCAGTACTTC.

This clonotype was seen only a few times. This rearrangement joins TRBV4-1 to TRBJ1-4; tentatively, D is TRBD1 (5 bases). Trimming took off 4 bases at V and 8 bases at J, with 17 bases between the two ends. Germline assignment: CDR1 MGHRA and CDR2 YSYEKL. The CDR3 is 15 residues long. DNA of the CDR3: TGCGCCAGCAGCCCAGATTCCGGGGCGGGAGAAAAACTGTTTTTT. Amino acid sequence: CASSPDSGAGEKLFF.

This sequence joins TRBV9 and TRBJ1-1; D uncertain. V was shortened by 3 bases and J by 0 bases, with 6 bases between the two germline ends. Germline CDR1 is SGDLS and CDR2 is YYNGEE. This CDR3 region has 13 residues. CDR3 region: CASSAYLNTEAFF. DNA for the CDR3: TGTGCCAGCAGCGCATACCTGAACACTGAAGCTTTCTTT.

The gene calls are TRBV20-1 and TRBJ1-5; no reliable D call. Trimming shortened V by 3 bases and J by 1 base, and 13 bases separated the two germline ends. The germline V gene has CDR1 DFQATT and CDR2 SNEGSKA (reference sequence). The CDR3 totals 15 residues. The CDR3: CSARVTGASNQPQHF. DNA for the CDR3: TGCAGTGCTAGGGTTACGGGAGCAAGCAATCAGCCCCAGCATTTT.

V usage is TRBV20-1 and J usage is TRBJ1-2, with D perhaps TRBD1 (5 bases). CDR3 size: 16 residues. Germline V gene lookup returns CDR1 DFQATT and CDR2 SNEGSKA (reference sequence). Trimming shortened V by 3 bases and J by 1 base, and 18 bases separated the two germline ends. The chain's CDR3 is CSASRNGKGNNYGYTF. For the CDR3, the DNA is TGCAGTGCTAGCCGAAATGGGAAGGGGAATAACTATGGCTACACCTTC.

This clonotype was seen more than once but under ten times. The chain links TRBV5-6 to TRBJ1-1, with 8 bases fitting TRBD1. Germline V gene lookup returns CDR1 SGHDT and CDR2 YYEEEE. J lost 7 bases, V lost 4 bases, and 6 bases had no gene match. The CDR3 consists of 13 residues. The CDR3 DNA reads TGTGCCAGCAGCGTGACCGGGACAGGTGAAGCTTTCTTT. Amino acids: CASSVTGTGEAFF.

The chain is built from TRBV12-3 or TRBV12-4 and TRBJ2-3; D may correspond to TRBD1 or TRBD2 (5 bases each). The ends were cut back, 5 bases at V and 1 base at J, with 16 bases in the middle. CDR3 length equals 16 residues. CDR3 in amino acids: CASSPGAHQGTDTQYF. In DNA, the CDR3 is TGTGCCAGCAGTCCCGGGGCCCACCAAGGCACAGATACGCAGTATTTT.

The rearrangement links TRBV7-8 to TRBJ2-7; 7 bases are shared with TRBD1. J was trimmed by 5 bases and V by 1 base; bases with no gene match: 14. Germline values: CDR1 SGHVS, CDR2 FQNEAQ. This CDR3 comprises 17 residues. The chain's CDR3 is CASSLEARGPFSDEQYF. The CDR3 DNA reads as TGTGCCAGCAGCTTAGAAGCGAGGGGGCCCTTTTCTGACGAGCAGTACTTC.

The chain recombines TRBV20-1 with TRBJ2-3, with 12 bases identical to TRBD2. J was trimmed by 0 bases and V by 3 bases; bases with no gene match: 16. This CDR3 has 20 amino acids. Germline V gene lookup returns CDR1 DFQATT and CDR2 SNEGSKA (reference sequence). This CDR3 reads CSARRAGSSGGVLSTDTQYF. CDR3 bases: TGCAGTGCTAGGAGGGCCGGATCTAGCGGGGGGGTCCTAAGCACAGATACGCAGTATTTT.

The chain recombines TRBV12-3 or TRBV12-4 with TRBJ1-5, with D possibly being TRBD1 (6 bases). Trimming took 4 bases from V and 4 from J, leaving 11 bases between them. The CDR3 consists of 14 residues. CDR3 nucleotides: TGTGCCAGCAGTTACGGGACACCTAATCAGCCCCAGCATTTT. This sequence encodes CASSYGTPNQPQHF.

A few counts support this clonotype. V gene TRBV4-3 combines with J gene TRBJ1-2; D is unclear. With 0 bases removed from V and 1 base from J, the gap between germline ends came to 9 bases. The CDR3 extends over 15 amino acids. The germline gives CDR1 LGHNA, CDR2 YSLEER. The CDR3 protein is CASSQDQEGNYGYTF. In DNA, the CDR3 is TGCGCCAGCAGCCAAGATCAGGAGGGTAACTATGGCTACACCTTC.

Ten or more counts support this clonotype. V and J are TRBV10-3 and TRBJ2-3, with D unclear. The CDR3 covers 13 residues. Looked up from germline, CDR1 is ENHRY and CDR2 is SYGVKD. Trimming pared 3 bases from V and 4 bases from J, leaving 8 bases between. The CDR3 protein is CAISEREADTQYF. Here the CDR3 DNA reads TGTGCCATCAGTGAACGAGAAGCAGATACGCAGTATTTT.

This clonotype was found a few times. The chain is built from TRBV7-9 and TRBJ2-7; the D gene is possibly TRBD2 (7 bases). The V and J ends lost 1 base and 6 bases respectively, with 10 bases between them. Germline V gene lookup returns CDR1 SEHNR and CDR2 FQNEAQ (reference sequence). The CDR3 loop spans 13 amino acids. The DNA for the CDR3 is TGTGCCAGCAGCTTAGAGGGAGGGGGCGAGCAGTACTTC. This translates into CASSLEGGGEQYF.

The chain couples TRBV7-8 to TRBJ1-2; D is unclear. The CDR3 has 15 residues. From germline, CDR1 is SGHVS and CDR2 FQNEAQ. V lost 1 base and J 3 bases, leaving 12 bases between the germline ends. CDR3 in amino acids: CASSLETNLDYGYTF. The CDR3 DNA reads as TGTGCCAGCAGCTTAGAAACAAACCTTGACTATGGCTACACCTTC.

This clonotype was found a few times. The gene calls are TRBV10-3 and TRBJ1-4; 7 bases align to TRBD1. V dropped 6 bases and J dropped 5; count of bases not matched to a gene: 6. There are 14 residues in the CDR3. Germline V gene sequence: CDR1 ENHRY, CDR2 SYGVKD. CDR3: CAIRGETGNEKLFF. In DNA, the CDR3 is TGTGCCATCAGGGGTGAGACAGGGAATGAAAAACTGTTTTTT.

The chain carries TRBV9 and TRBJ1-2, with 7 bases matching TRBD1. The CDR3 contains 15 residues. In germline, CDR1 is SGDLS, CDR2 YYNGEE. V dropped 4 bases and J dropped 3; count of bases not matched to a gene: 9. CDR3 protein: CASSPRDRRDYGYTF. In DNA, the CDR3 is TGTGCCAGCAGCCCAAGGGACAGACGGGACTATGGCTACACCTTC.